This TCR beta chain was profiled in a study of shared clonotypes between healthy human individuals. Here immunoSEQ multiplex PCR was the method, and the copy in TCRdb shows in-frame clones only, minus some. The table shows roughly 2,300,000 clones, with around 92% occurring only once. Germline V gene data show CDR1 as SGDLS and CDR2 as YYNGEE. The length of the CDR3 is 15 residues. V lost 0 bases and J lost 7, with 14 bases in between. This TCR came from a man between 18 and 35 years old in good health. Some clones in this sample may be carry-over from other donors' samples. V gene TRBV9 combines with J gene TRBJ2-1; D might be TRBD1 or TRBD2, each matching 5 bases. The sequencing sample was made of naive CD4+ T cells from PBMCs. As for subset: CD45RA+ positively selected. The CDR3 here is CASSVEVGEWNEQFF. CDR3 nucleotides: TGTGCCAGCAGCGTAGAGGTGGGGGAGTGGAATGAGCAGTTCTTC.